The source of this TCR beta chain is a study of cytomegalovirus exposure and HLA in healthy donors. Researchers ran the PCR with 60 Vbeta and 13 Jbeta primers. Original data processing: Per a later analysis, the number of unique TCR beta chains was some 75 million, of which roughly 10 million were shared. Method: immunoSEQ multiplex PCR; TCRdb's copy keeps in-frame clones and lacks some. That table furnishes V, J and clone size, whereas the DNA furnished D and trimming. The sample lists 200,000 to 300,000 clones; 70% to 90% were seen once. The CDR3 spans 14 residues. Germline CDR1 and CDR2: SGHTA and FQGNSA. V gave up 4 bases and J gave up 7 bases; unmatched junction bases: 8.

This rearrangement joins TRBV7-2 to TRBJ2-5; TRBD1 agrees at 8 bases. Sample: PBMCs. The origin of this receptor is a woman aged 40 to 50 in good health and CMV-seropositive. CDR3 coding DNA: TGTGCCAGCAGCTCCTCAGGGGGCAGCGGGACCCAGTACTTC. This codes for CASSSSGGSGTQYF. Based on the CDR3 plus reference TRBV7-2 and TRBJ2-5, the full variable domain is GAGVSQSPSNKVTEKGKDVELRCDPISGHTALYWYRQSLGQGLEFLIYFQGNSAPDKSGLPSDRFSAERTGGSVSTLTIQRTQQEDSAVYLCASSSSGGSGTQYFGPGTRLLVL.